The 14 T cell receptor beta chains given below trace back to one sample, sequenced in a study of blood T cell repertoires in COVID-19. Only in-frame clones appear in the TCRdb table, and some are missing; sequencing was by immunoSEQ multiplex PCR. Seen here are 150,000 to 180,000 clones, approximately 83% observed once, and the top ten hold about 12%. The sample was peripheral blood. These receptors all stem from a woman aged 55-70 years with COVID-19, enrolled during active disease.

The chain carries TRBV30 and TRBJ1-1, with D possibly TRBD1 on 5 matching bases. CDR1 is GTSNPN, CDR2 SVGIG, per germline (reference sequence). Trimming removed 2 bases from V and 0 bases from J, with 10 bases in between. This CDR3 is 14 amino acids long. The CDR3 coding sequence is TGTGCCTGGAGTCGCAGGGTGATGAACACTGAAGCTTTCTTT. Translation gives CAWSRRVMNTEAFF.

This sequence joins TRBV30 and TRBJ1-1; D is perhaps TRBD1 (6 bases). The CDR3 runs 11 residues. The ends were cut back, 3 bases at V and 6 bases at J, with 8 bases in the middle. CDR1 is GTSNPN, CDR2 SVGIG, per germline (reference sequence). The CDR3 loop reads CAWSRGPEAFF. Written as DNA, the CDR3 is TGTGCCTGGAGCAGGGGCCCTGAAGCTTTCTTT.

This clone was recorded once. The J gene is TRBJ1-2, the V gene TRBV3-1 (or the pseudogene TRBV3-2); D is unclear. The length of the CDR3 is 15 residues. The V end was cut by 1 base, the J end by 2 bases, with 11 bases between. From germline, CDR1 is LGHDT and CDR2 YNNKEL (reference sequence). CDR3 region: CASSQVVGENYGYTF. CDR3 sequence (DNA): TGTGCCAGCAGCCAAGTTGTGGGAGAAAACTATGGCTACACCTTC.

The CDR3 is CASSNIGNTIYF. The CDR3 coding sequence is TGTGCCAGCAGCAACATTGGAAACACCATATATTTT. The rearrangement links TRBV3-1 (or the pseudogene TRBV3-2) to TRBJ1-3; no reliable D call. The CDR3 contains 12 residues. Looked up from germline, CDR1 is LGHDT and CDR2 is YNNKEL (reference sequence). V was trimmed by 5 bases and J by 3 bases, leaving 5 bases between them.

The rearrangement joins TRBV5-1 to TRBJ2-5, with 10 nucleotides matching TRBD1. Looked up from germline, CDR1 is SGHRS and CDR2 is YFSETQ. The CDR3 extends over 14 amino acids. V lost 4 bases and J lost 4; bases outside the gene matches: 4. The CDR3 region is CASSPGTGVETQYF. The CDR3 nucleotides are TGCGCCAGCAGCCCGGGGACAGGGGTAGAGACCCAGTACTTC.

This clone has a single count. CDR3 DNA: TGTGCCAGCAGCCCTACTAGGAGTAATGAGCAGTTCTTC. It specifies CASSPTRSNEQFF. The rearrangement links TRBV11-3 to TRBJ2-1; D perhaps matches TRBD2 (5 bases). There are 13 residues in the CDR3. V was trimmed by 5 bases and J by 7 bases, leaving 12 bases between them. The germline gives CDR1 SGHNT, CDR2 YENEEA.

The table lists this clone with a few counts. The rearrangement uses TRBV2 and TRBJ2-2, with D unresolved. V dropped 3 bases and J dropped 3 bases, with 11 bases sitting between them. Germline V CDR1 and CDR2: SNHLY, FYNNEI. The CDR3 is 15 amino acids. The CDR3 reads CASSETGLDTGELFF. The CDR3 DNA sequence: TGTGCCAGCAGTGAGACCGGGTTGGACACCGGGGAGCTGTTTTTT.

The chain recombines TRBV18 with TRBJ1-1; the D is unclear. The germline CDR1 and CDR2 sequences are KGHSH and LQKENI. The CDR3 sequence is 16 residues long. V lost 3 bases and J 4 bases, leaving 18 bases between the germline ends. CDR3 DNA sequence: TGTGCCAGCTCACCGCACGGTCCCGCGGAGGGCACTGAAGCTTTCTTT. This encodes CASSPHGPAEGTEAFF.

J is TRBJ1-2 and V is TRBV27; the match to TRBD1 covers 9 bases. J was trimmed by 0 bases and V by 3 bases; bases with no gene match: 2. This CDR3 contains 15 residues. The germline V gene encodes CDR1 MNHEY and CDR2 SMNVEV (reference sequence). This CDR3 is CASSFRTGANYGYTF. In nucleotides, the CDR3 is TGTGCCAGCAGTTTTCGGACAGGGGCTAACTATGGCTACACCTTC.

The J gene is TRBJ1-1, the V gene TRBV7-9; 7 bases match TRBD1. The J segment lost 1 base and the V segment lost 4 bases, leaving 6 bases of the junction unmatched. The germline gives CDR1 SEHNR, CDR2 FQNEAQ (reference sequence). The CDR3 has 15 amino acids. In DNA form, the CDR3 reads TGTGCCAGCAGCTCGGGGGACAGATGGAACACTGAAGCTTTCTTT. Translated, it gives CASSSGDRWNTEAFF.

J is TRBJ2-3 and V is TRBV6-1; TRBD1 matches at 7 bases. The CDR3 totals 15 residues. After removal of 5 bases from V and 1 base from J, the junction contained 6 bases not matched to a gene. Germline V gives CDR1 MNHNS, CDR2 SASEGT. CDR3 region: CASSSGQVGTDTQYF. CDR3 coding DNA: TGTGCCAGCAGTTCCGGACAGGTTGGCACAGATACGCAGTATTTT.

In nucleotides, the CDR3 is TGTGCCAGCAGCTCTCGACAGGGGAACACTGAAGCTTTCTTT. Residues: CASSSRQGNTEAFF. The rearrangement uses TRBV6-6 and TRBJ1-1, with 7 bases that match TRBD1. The CDR3 sequence is 14 residues long. The V gene end was trimmed by 6 bases and the J gene end by 1 base; junction bases not matched to a gene: 5. Per germline, CDR1 MNHNY and CDR2 SVGAGI (reference sequence).

The chain uses TRBV18 and TRBJ2-7; D is perhaps TRBD2 (6 bases). Looked up from germline, CDR1 is KGHSH and CDR2 is LQKENI. CDR3 length: 15 residues. The V gene lost 2 bases and the J gene lost 4 bases, with 15 bases spanning the gap. CDR3 nucleotides: TGTGCCAGCTCACCAGGCGGGGCCAGAGGTTACGAGCAGTACTTC. It specifies CASSPGGARGYEQYF.

The gene calls are TRBV5-5 and TRBJ1-1; D unresolved. This CDR3 spans 11 amino acids. V was pared by 4 bases and J by 5 bases, with 6 bases between. Germline V gives CDR1 SGHKS, CDR2 YYEKEE (reference sequence). The CDR3: CASSGQTEAFF. The CDR3, as DNA: TGTGCCAGCAGCGGGCAAACTGAAGCTTTCTTT.